The 21 T cell receptor beta chains listed next were all sequenced from one sample in a study of Graves' ophthalmopathy and Graves' hyperthyroidism (dated by TCRdb to the late 2010s). TCRdb shows the sequencer as Illumina HiSeq 2000. For repertoire sequencing, TCR beta CDR3 regions were amplified from RNA transcripts. The first round was an RT-PCR using HTBI primers with the Qiagen OneStep RT-PCR kit, and this first round was followed by a second-round multiplex PCR, then size selection and purification. Clones were called with MiXCR by TCRdb after fastp trimmed the public reads at Q25, and only in-frame beta chains were retained. Each CDR3 protein appears once, grouped with its most common genes and DNA. The sample has 400,000 or so distinct CDR3 sequences on record, 17% of them singletons. The ten largest account for roughly 2.6% of the sample. Input material: peripheral blood. Receptors were obtained from an adult woman with stable Graves' hyperthyroidism.

This clonotype was found a few times. At one boundary the junction diverges from the germline segment, which might be a read error. J is TRBJ1-5 and V is TRBV5-1; maybe TRBD1 (5 bases). This CDR3 has 13 residues. In germline, CDR1 is SGHRS, CDR2 YFSETQ. Here the CDR3 DNA reads TGCGCCAGCAGCTTGGGGGGGGATCAGCCCAAGCATTTT. The encoded protein is CASSLGGDQPKHF. Full variable domain (missing parts from reference TRBV5-1 and TRBJ1-5): KAGVTQTPRYLIKTRGQQVTLSCSPISGHRSVSWYQQTPGQGLQFLFEYFSETQRNKGNFPGRFSGRQFSNSRSEMNVSTLELGDSALYLCASSLGGDQPKHFGDGTRLSIL.

This clonotype was picked up many times. In DNA, the CDR3 is TGTGCCAGCAGCGGGAGCCCGGGAGCGGGGACGAACACCGGGGAGCTGTTTTTT. Translating it yields CASSGSPGAGTNTGELFF. The chain joins TRBV9 to TRBJ2-2, with TRBD2 identical over 7 bases. Per germline, CDR1 SGDLS and CDR2 YYNGEE. Unmatched junction bases numbered 11, after V lost 3 bases and J lost 0 bases. The CDR3 contains 18 residues.

This clonotype was observed at least ten times. J is TRBJ2-5 and V is TRBV6-5; D unclear. Trimming stripped 4 bases from V and 2 bases from J, with 8 bases between. The CDR3 has 13 amino acids. The germline CDR1 and CDR2 sequences are MNHEY and SVGAGI. This CDR3 is CASSLRLQETQYF. Written as DNA, the CDR3 is TGTGCCAGCAGTTTAAGACTGCAAGAGACCCAGTACTTC.

This clonotype was picked up many times. The CDR3: CASSPTSGRETQYF. Written as DNA, the CDR3 is TGTGCCAGCAGCCCCACTAGCGGGAGGGAGACCCAGTACTTC. This sequence joins TRBV6-1 and TRBJ2-5, with 12 bases matching TRBD2. V lost 6 bases and J lost 5; bases outside the gene matches: 4. Per the germline V gene, CDR1 is MNHNS and CDR2 is SASEGT. The CDR3 contains 14 residues.

This clonotype turned up a few times. This chain links TRBV30 with TRBJ2-7; 8 bases map to TRBD1. V shed 4 bases, J shed 4 bases, and the junction held 6 bases outside the gene matches. The germline gives CDR1 GTSNPN, CDR2 SVGIG (reference sequence). The CDR3 runs 13 residues. The chain's CDR3 is CAWMPRDRYEQYF. In nucleotides, the CDR3 is TGTGCCTGGATGCCCCGGGACAGGTACGAGCAGTACTTC.

This clonotype was recorded at least ten times. This chain connects TRBV7-2 to TRBJ1-5; a weak D match, TRBD1 (5 bases). The CDR3 consists of 15 residues. Germline V CDR1 and CDR2: SGHTA, FQGNSA. Between the trimmed V and J ends, which lost 2 bases and 5 bases, there was a span of 13 bases. The CDR3 DNA is TGTGCCAGCAGCTTATCCACGGGGGTTGATCAGCCCCAGCATTTT. Its protein product is CASSLSTGVDQPQHF.

A note on this clonotype: Since a much larger clone is just one base distant, this may be a read error. The genes are TRBV18 and TRBJ2-7, with 9 bases that match TRBD2. Looked up from germline, CDR1 is KGHSH and CDR2 is LQKENI. The length of the CDR3 is 14 residues. The CDR3 sequence is CARSPSVAGEEQYF. The CDR3 DNA is TGTGCCCGCTCACCATCGGTAGCGGGAGAGGAGCAGTACTTC. The whole variable domain, filled in from reference TRBV18 and TRBJ2-7, reads NAGVMQNPRHLVRRRGQEARLRCSPMKGHSHVYWYRQLPEEGLKFMVYLQKENIIDESGMPKERFSAEFPKEGPSILRIQQVVRGDSAAYFCARSPSVAGEEQYFGPGTRLTVT.

This clonotype was recorded a few times. J is TRBJ1-2 and V is TRBV7-3; the match to TRBD1 covers 7 bases. V shed 1 base and J 8 bases; nucleotides not matched to a gene: 10. The germline V gene has CDR1 SGHTA and CDR2 FQGTGA. This CDR3 comprises 15 residues. Here the CDR3 DNA reads TGTGCCAGCAGCTTAAAGTCAGGGGGAGGGTACGGCTACACCTTC. Its translation: CASSLKSGGGYGYTF.

This clonotype showed up many times. The rearrangement uses TRBV28 and TRBJ2-7; possibly TRBD2 for D (6 bases). The CDR3 consists of 13 residues. Germline CDR1 MDHEN, CDR2 SYDVKM. The V end lost 5 bases, the J end lost 7 bases, and 15 bases lay between the germline ends. The CDR3 sequence is CASSGRRAGEQYF. DNA of the CDR3: TGTGCCAGCAGTGGCAGACGGGCGGGAGAGCAGTACTTC.

The V call is TRBV19, the J call TRBJ2-7; weak D call: TRBD1 (6 bases). The germline V and J ends were trimmed by 5 bases and 6 bases, with 17 bases remaining between them. The CDR3 is made up of 14 amino acids. Germline CDR1 is LNHDA and CDR2 is SQIVND (reference sequence). The CDR3 sequence: CASSLPIGGSEQYF. CDR3 nucleotide sequence: TGTGCCAGTAGTCTCCCGATAGGGGGTTCCGAGCAGTACTTC.

Many counts were recorded for this clonotype. This chain links TRBV9 with TRBJ2-7, with TRBD1 matching 7 bases. In germline, CDR1 is SGDLS, CDR2 YYNGEE. This CDR3 is built from 13 residues. Losses at the gene ends were 4 bases for V and 5 bases for J; bases not matched to a gene: 6. CDR3 sequence reads: CASSPQGLHEQYF. CDR3 bases: TGTGCCAGCAGCCCACAGGGGCTCCACGAGCAGTACTTC.

For the CDR3, the DNA is TGCAGTGCCGTACAGGGCCATGAAGCTTTCTTT. This translates into CSAVQGHEAFF. The J gene is TRBJ1-1, the V gene TRBV20-1; possibly TRBD1 for D (6 bases). Germline V gene sequence: CDR1 DFQATT, CDR2 SNEGSKA (reference sequence). The germline V and J ends were trimmed by 6 bases and 7 bases, with 12 bases remaining between them. CDR3 length equals 11 residues.

This clonotype has only a few counts. The chain carries TRBV29-1 and TRBJ2-3, with a possible D match to TRBD2 (6 bases). The CDR3 has 14 residues. Germline CDR1 reads SQVTM; CDR2 reads ANQGSEA. V shed 3 bases and J shed 0 bases, with 10 bases lying between them. The CDR3 sequence: CSVESGSSTDTQYF. In DNA, the CDR3 is TGCAGCGTTGAGTCCGGGAGTAGCACAGATACGCAGTATTTT.

The table lists this clonotype with many counts. The chain employs TRBV2 and TRBJ1-5, with TRBD1 as a possible D gene (6 bases). Germline values: CDR1 SNHLY, CDR2 FYNNEI. V was shortened by 6 bases and J by 3 bases, with 15 bases between the two germline ends. This CDR3 has 15 amino acids. This CDR3 reads CASSESYRVNQPQHF. As DNA, the CDR3 is TGTGCCAGCAGCGAATCTTACAGGGTCAATCAGCCCCAGCATTTT.

The V gene is TRBV6-5, the J gene TRBJ1-1, with a possible D match to TRBD1 (5 bases). V was clipped by 0 bases and J by 7 bases, with 9 bases between them. Germline V lookup: CDR1 MNHEY, CDR2 SVGAGI. The CDR3 runs 13 residues. Written as DNA, the CDR3 is TGTGCCAGCAGTTACTCGATGGGGGGTGAAGCTTTCTTT. This translates into CASSYSMGGEAFF.

This clonotype was picked up many times. This clone may be a read error of a much larger clone one base away. The J gene is TRBJ1-1, the V gene TRBV28; 7 positions match TRBD1. Germline lookup yields CDR1 MDHEN and CDR2 SYDVKM. This CDR3 spans 13 amino acids. This CDR3 reads CASRQQGIPEALF. For the CDR3, the DNA is TGTGCCAGCAGACAACAGGGGATCCCTGAAGCTCTCTTT.

This clonotype was seen at least ten times. The CDR3 DNA reads as TGTGCCACCAGCGCCCGAAGGGGTAGCCTTGAAGCTTTCTTT. Residues: CATSARRGSLEAFF. The V gene is TRBV15, the J gene TRBJ1-1; tentatively, D is TRBD1 (5 bases). This CDR3 comprises 14 residues. V was cut by 5 bases and J by 7 bases, with 17 bases left in between. Looked up from germline, CDR1 is LNHNV and CDR2 is YYDKDF (reference sequence).

This clonotype occurred many times. V usage is TRBV3-1 and J usage is TRBJ1-1, with TRBD1 as a possible D gene (6 bases). V was cut by 0 bases and J by 6 bases, with 11 bases left in between. Germline-derived CDR1 and CDR2 are LGHDT and YNNKEL (reference sequence). The CDR3 loop spans 14 amino acids. The CDR3 nucleotides are TGTGCCAGCAGCCAAGATCAGGGGCCACCTGAAGCTTTCTTT. This gives the protein CASSQDQGPPEAFF.

This clonotype was seen more than once but under ten times. This rearrangement joins TRBV18 to TRBJ2-7; a weak D match, TRBD2 (6 bases). CDR1 and CDR2 from the germline V gene are KGHSH and LQKENI. The CDR3 consists of 13 residues. The ends were cut back, 5 bases at V and 0 bases at J, with 8 bases in the middle. The chain's CDR3 is CASSGGVSYEQYF. The CDR3 coding sequence is TGTGCCAGCTCAGGCGGGGTCTCCTACGAGCAGTACTTC.

The sample holds many counts of this clonotype. The chain employs TRBV6-1 and TRBJ2-7; tentative D call: TRBD2 (7 bases). Germline CDR1 is MNHNS and CDR2 is SASEGT. The CDR3 covers 15 residues. The V and J ends lost 7 bases and 3 bases respectively, with 19 bases between them. The CDR3 loop is CASMGRGQSVYEQYF. Written as DNA, the CDR3 is TGTGCCAGCATGGGGCGGGGGCAATCAGTCTACGAGCAGTACTTC.

This clonotype was picked up many times. The rearrangement uses TRBV6-2 or TRBV6-3 and TRBJ2-4; D not certain. The V end lost 6 bases, the J end lost 14 bases, and 32 bases lay between the germline ends. Germline values: CDR1 MNHEY, CDR2 SVGEGT. The CDR3 extends over 17 amino acids. In nucleotides, the CDR3 is TGTGCCAGCAGCCAGCCCGAGGTTATTGAGACTGCAAGGATTAAGTACTTC. This gives the protein CASSQPEVIETARIKYF.